This T cell receptor (beta chain) was sequenced for a study of vaccination effects on CD4 cells after COVID-19 (dated by TCRdb to between 2021 and 2023). Background for the entire study: Samples were taken from three convalescent patients early (day +14) and late (day +241, +227, +161 respectively) after vaccination. Across the study, the median time from the second dose to post-vaccine sampling was 72 days (range 14 to 241). SARS-CoV-2 spike-specific CD4+ TCR repertoires from before and after mRNA vaccination were compared in COVID-19 convalescent patients and in infection-naive vaccine recipients. Altogether, around 11 COVID-19 convalescent patients and a few SARS-CoV-2-naive healthy vaccine recipients made up the full study. Cultures from other donors in the study were sequenced with the Oncomine TCR Beta short-read assay on an Illumina iSeq 100.

CDR3 length: 13 amino acids, cysteine to phenylalanine. Just CDR3 DNA is preserved here, 39 bases in frame from base 1. A distance of 12 bases separates the germline ends of V and J, which lose 7 bases and 3 bases respectively. For CDR1 and CDR2, the germline V gene lists SQVTM and ANQGSEA. The receptor library was made with the immunoSEQ multiplex PCR assay. TCR beta CDR3 sequencing was performed on DNA from the cultured, isolated CD4+ T cells. In the source study's methods: The analysis removed non-productive TCR sequences, trimmed reads to the CDR3 region, and retained only CDR3s that were 7 or more amino acids long. The MANAFEST web app was used to identify antigen-specific clonotypes by comparing expansion in peptide wells with expansion in reference cultures. For clones to be considered positive, expansion at FDR<0.05 versus reference and all other wells, an odds ratio above 5, and a frequency above 0.1% in two replicate wells were required. Clonotypes significantly expanded in SARS-CoV-2 spike wells and in at least one common cold coronavirus spike condition were defined as cross-reactive. CDR3 similarity was assessed by Levenshtein distance with the stringdist R package, and unrooted trees were built with ape in R 3.6.1. TCRdb provides this immuneACCESS table in a form limited to in-frame rearrangements. Some clones are lacking; in checked studies, under half of them reflect an unresolved V gene, and why the rest are absent is not known. V, J and clone size derive from that table, while D and trimming were established from the DNA sequence. Present in this sample are approximately 15,000 clones, over 65% of which were seen just once. The top ten hold about 20% of the sample.

In the ViraFEST assay, PBMC were stimulated with viral peptide pools, and TCR sequencing was then used to find antigen-specific CD4+ T cell clonotypes based on their expansion. After 10 to 11 days of culture, CD4+ T cells were isolated with the EasySep CD4+ T cell isolation kit. PCR-confirmed SARS-CoV-2 infection had occurred in convalescent patients between March and December 2020, before the Alpha, Beta and Delta variants emerged in the United States. Two doses of either the BNT162b2 or the mRNA-1273 mRNA SARS-CoV-2 vaccine were administered to participants. A few million PBMC per well were cultured with 8.5 to 10 ug/ml peptides in IMDM containing approximately 4.5% human AB serum, approximately 10 IU/ml IL-2 and gentamicin. On days 3 and 7, half of the culture medium was replaced with fresh IL-2-containing medium. Unless otherwise noted, each peptide stimulation condition was cultured in triplicate wells. Using Ficoll-Paque Plus gradient centrifugation, PBMC were separated from whole blood and then either used fresh or cryopreserved at -140C. The overlapping peptide pools covered the spike proteins of SARS-CoV-2 and of the common cold coronaviruses HCoV-NL63, HCoV-OC43 and HCoV-229E. The QIAamp micro DNA kit was used to extract genomic DNA from the cultured CD4+ T cells.

Findings and caveats that apply to the study as a whole: Marked clonal contraction was observed in both infection-induced and vaccine-induced clones at late post-vaccination timepoints, consistent with waning T cell responses. In convalescent patients, the post-vaccine spike-reactive repertoire was composed mainly of new vaccine-induced clones that were largely distinct from infection-induced clones. The study was limited by a small number of convalescent patients and lacked early post-infection timepoints.

Comment on this clone: The antigen this receptor binds is unknown. Base qualities are not provided; no much larger clone lies one nucleotide away.

Material: CD4+ T cells from PBMCs cultured with SARS-CoV-2 spike peptides, obtained after COVID-19 vaccination. Read against the paper, the sample's cell subset or site label means: SARS-CoV-2 spike overlapping peptide pool stimulation. The chain is made from TRBV29-1 and TRBJ1-4; the D region possibly corresponds to TRBD1 (5 bases align). The receptor was isolated from a human donor who had a prior SARS-CoV-2 infection. Here the CDR3 is given as CSARTNANEKLFF. The sequenced DNA: TGCAGCGCCCGGACAAATGCTAATGAAAAACTGTTTTTT.